This T cell receptor (beta chain) was sequenced in a study of identical twins. TCRdb reprocessed the 5' RACE reads with MiXCR, giving one entry per CDR3 protein. The sample carries roughly 1,500,000 distinct CDR3 sequences, under 35% recorded once. Overall study results and limits: Twin pairs had excess sharing that was weaker in beta out-of-frame sequences.

The CDR3 sequence is 17 residues long. Germline values: CDR1 SGHAT, CDR2 FQNNGV. Trimming cost V 1 base and J 4 bases, with 18 bases left between them. This clonotype was observed a few times. Antigen specificity is unknown. The clonotype was recovered from a newborn girl in good health. The specimen sequenced was cord blood. This chain uses TRBV11-2 with TRBJ2-3; a possible D gene is TRBD2 (6 bases). The chain's CDR3 is CASSLGASVSGADTQYF. CDR3 coding DNA: TGTGCCAGCAGCTTAGGTGCTAGCGTGTCGGGTGCAGATACGCAGTATTTT. The full variable domain, completed using reference TRBV11-2 and TRBJ2-3, is EAGVAQSPRYKIIEKRQSVAFWCNPISGHATLYWYQQILGQGPKLLIQFQNNGVVDDSQLPKDRFSAERLKGVDSTLKIQPAKLEDSAVYLCASSLGASVSGADTQYFGPGTRLTVL.